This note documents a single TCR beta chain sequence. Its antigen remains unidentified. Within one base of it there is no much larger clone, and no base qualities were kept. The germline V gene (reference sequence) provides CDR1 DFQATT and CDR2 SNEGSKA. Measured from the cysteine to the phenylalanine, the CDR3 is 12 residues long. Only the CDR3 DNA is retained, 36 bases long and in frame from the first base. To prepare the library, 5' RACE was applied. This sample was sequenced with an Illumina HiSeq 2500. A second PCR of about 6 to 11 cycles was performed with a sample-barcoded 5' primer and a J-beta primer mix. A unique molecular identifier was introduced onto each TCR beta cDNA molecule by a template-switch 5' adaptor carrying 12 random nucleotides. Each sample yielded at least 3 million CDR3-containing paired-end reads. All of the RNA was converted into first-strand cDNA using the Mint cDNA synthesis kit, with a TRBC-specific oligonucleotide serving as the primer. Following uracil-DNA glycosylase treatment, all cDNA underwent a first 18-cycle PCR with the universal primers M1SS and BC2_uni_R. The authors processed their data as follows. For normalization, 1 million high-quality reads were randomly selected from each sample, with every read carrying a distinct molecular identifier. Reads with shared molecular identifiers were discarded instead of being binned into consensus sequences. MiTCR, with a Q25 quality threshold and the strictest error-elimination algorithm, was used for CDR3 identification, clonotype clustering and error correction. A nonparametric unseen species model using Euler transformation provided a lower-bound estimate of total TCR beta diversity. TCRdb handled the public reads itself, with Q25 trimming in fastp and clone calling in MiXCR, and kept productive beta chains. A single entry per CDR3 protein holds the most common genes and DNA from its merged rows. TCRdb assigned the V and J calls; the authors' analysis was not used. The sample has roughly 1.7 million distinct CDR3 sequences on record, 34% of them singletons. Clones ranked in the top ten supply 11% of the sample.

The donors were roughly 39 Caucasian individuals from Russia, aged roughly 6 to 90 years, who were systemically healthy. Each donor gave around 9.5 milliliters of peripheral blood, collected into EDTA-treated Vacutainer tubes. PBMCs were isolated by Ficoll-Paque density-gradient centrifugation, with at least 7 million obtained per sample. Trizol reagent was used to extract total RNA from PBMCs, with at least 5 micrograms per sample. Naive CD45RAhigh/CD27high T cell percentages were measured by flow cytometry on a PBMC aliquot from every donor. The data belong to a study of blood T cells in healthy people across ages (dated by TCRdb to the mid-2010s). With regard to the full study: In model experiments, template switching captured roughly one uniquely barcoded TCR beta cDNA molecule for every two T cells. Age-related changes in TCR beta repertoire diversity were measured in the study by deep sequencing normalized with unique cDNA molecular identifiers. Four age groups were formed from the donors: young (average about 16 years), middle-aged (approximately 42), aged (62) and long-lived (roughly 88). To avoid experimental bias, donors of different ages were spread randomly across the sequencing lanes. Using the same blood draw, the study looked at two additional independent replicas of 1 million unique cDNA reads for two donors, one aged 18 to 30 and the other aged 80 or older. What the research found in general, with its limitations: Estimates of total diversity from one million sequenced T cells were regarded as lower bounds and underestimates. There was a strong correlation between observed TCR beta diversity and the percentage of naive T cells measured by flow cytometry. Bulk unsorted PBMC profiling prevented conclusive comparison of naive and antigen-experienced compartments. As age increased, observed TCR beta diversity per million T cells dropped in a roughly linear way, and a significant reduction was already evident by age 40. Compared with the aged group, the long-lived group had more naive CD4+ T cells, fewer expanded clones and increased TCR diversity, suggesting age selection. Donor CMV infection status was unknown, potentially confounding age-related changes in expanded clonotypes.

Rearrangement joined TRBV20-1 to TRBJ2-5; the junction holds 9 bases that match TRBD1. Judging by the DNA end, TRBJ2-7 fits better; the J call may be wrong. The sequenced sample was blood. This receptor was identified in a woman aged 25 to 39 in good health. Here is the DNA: TGCAGTGCCCAGGACAGGGGATCCGAGCAGTACTTC. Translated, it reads CSAQDRGSEQYF.